A single sample is the source of the 5 T cell receptor beta chains below, sequenced in a study of CD8 T cells in Susac syndrome (dated by TCRdb to about 2019). Receptor amplification or capture employed the immunoSEQ multiplex PCR assay. RNA was extracted using the RNeasy kit, and about 0.45 to 1 ug of the RNA was reverse transcribed with random hexamers. TCRdb passed the public sequencing reads through fastp at Q25 and MiXCR, retaining productive beta sequences. For every CDR3 protein sequence, its rows merge into one entry that carries the most common genes and DNA. Across this sample there are approximately 280,000 distinct CDR3 sequences, with approximately 81% seen only once. The top ten clonotypes cover about 0.11% of the sample. Sequencing was carried out using CD8+ T cells from PBMCs. These receptors all come from a human donor with multiple sclerosis.

This chain joins TRBV19 and TRBJ2-7; D may be TRBD1 (6 bases). Germline CDR1 LNHDA, CDR2 SQIVND (reference sequence). Trimming took 6 bases from V and 3 from J, leaving 21 bases between them. The CDR3 totals 16 residues. The CDR3 bases are TGTGCCAGTAGACCGGGGCCGGGACACCCTAACTACGAGCAGTACTTC. This sequence encodes CASRPGPGHPNYEQYF.

The chain is built from TRBV16 and TRBJ1-1; no clear D gene. CDR3 size: 13 residues. Germline lookup yields CDR1 KGHSY and CDR2 FQNENV. The germline V and J ends were trimmed by 4 bases and 8 bases, with 14 bases remaining between them. The CDR3 DNA follows: TGTGCCAGCAGCCCTCGGCAGGCGACGGAAGCTTTCTTT. This sequence encodes CASSPRQATEAFF.

The J gene is TRBJ1-4, the V gene TRBV27; D is unresolved. The CDR3 consists of 13 residues. The V and J ends lost 6 bases and 10 bases respectively, with 15 bases between them. Germline V gives CDR1 MNHEY, CDR2 SMNVEV (reference sequence). CDR3 amino acids: CASSDGLRRKLFF. Written as DNA, the CDR3 is TGTGCCAGCAGCGATGGGCTGAGGAGAAAACTGTTTTTT.

The genes are TRBV23-1 and TRBJ2-7, with 12 bases lining up with TRBD1. Being an ORF, TRBV23-1 has a function that is uncertain. The ends lost 3 bases at V and 4 bases at J; junction bases unmatched: 7. The CDR3 covers 16 residues. This CDR3 is CASSHPGTGGTYEQYF. DNA of the CDR3: TGCGCCAGCAGTCATCCCGGGACAGGGGGCACTTACGAGCAGTACTTC.

The chain is built from TRBV2 and TRBJ1-5; the D is unclear. CDR3 length: 15 amino acids. CDR1 is SNHLY, CDR2 FYNNEI, per germline. V was cut by 4 bases and J by 0 bases, with 10 bases left in between. DNA for the CDR3: TGTGCCAGCAGTGTAGACTTCTATAGCAATCAGCCCCAGCATTTT. The encoded protein is CASSVDFYSNQPQHF. Filled out from reference TRBV2 and TRBJ1-5, the complete variable domain reads EPEVTQTPSHQVTQMGQEVILRCVPISNHLYFYWYRQILGQKVEFLVSFYNNEISEKSEIFDDQFSVERPDGSNFTLKIRSTKLEDSAMYFCASSVDFYSNQPQHFGDGTRLSIL.